The 7 T cell receptor beta chains in this list originate from one sample, sequenced in a study of cytomegalovirus exposure and HLA in healthy donors. The study ran its PCR with 60 Vbeta and 13 Jbeta primers. Profiled with immunoSEQ multiplex PCR; TCRdb holds only in-frame clones, not every one. The sample lists 220,000 or so clones; more than 75% were seen once. Sequencing was performed on PBMCs. These receptor sequences come from a male donor in good health and CMV-seronegative.

V gene TRBV19 combines with J gene TRBJ1-1; D perhaps matches TRBD1 (5 bases). CDR1 and CDR2 from the germline V gene are LNHDA and SQIVND (reference sequence). V was shortened by 7 bases and J by 0 bases, with 12 bases between the two germline ends. The CDR3 loop spans 14 amino acids. Here the CDR3 reads CASITDSLNTEAFF. The CDR3 DNA follows: TGTGCCAGTATTACTGACAGCCTGAACACTGAAGCTTTCTTT.

Here the CDR3 reads CASSPEGSPTYNEQFF. The CDR3, as DNA: TGTGCCAGCAGTCCGGAGGGGAGCCCGACCTACAATGAGCAGTTCTTC. V is TRBV28 and J is TRBJ2-1, with D maybe TRBD2 (6 bases). CDR1 MDHEN and CDR2 SYDVKM come from the germline V gene. Trimming removed 5 bases from V and 2 bases from J, with 16 bases in between. This CDR3 comprises 16 residues.

This chain connects TRBV15 to TRBJ1-4, with D perhaps TRBD1 (5 bases). Per the germline V gene, CDR1 is LNHNV and CDR2 is YYDKDF (reference sequence). The CDR3 length is 15 residues. Trimming cost V 4 bases and J 8 bases, with 17 bases left between them. CDR3 sequence (DNA): TGTGCCACCAGCACTCCGGGACGGGGGAACGAAAAACTGTTTTTT. This encodes CATSTPGRGNEKLFF.

V gene TRBV7-6 combines with J gene TRBJ1-2; TRBD1 matches at 7 bases. The CDR3 is 13 amino acids. V was clipped by 3 bases and J by 5 bases; unmatched bases: 3. Germline CDR1 reads SGHVS; CDR2 reads FNYEAQ. The CDR3 sequence: CASSLGQSYGYTF. CDR3 bases: TGTGCCAGCAGCTTGGGACAGAGTTATGGCTACACCTTC.

This clone was observed a single time. The chain combines TRBV19 with TRBJ1-5; D remains unclear. CDR1 LNHDA and CDR2 SQIVND come from the germline V gene (reference sequence). The CDR3 is 12 amino acids. Deletions cut 3 bases from V and 10 bases from J, with 10 bases between. CDR3 residues: CASSIVSGPQHF. CDR3 bases: TGTGCCAGTAGTATCGTATCAGGCCCCCAGCATTTT.

The gene calls are TRBV18 and TRBJ2-7, with 10 bases aligning to TRBD2. Germline V gene sequence: CDR1 KGHSH, CDR2 LQKENI. J gave up 0 bases and V 4 bases, and 9 bases lay outside the gene matches. CDR3 length equals 17 residues. In DNA, the CDR3 is TGTGCCAGCTCACGTGCCCAGACTAGCGGGCTCTCCTACGAGCAGTACTTC. Translation gives CASSRAQTSGLSYEQYF.

Only a few counts were recorded for this clone. The V call is TRBV4-1, the J call TRBJ2-5; 9 bases are shared with TRBD1. CDR1 and CDR2 from the germline V gene are MGHRA and YSYEKL. The CDR3 consists of 15 residues. The junction had 5 bases not matched to a gene; V was cut back by 1 base and J by 5 bases. The CDR3 loop reads CASSQVTGGRETQYF. The CDR3, as DNA: TGCGCCAGCAGCCAAGTTACAGGGGGCAGGGAGACCCAGTACTTC.